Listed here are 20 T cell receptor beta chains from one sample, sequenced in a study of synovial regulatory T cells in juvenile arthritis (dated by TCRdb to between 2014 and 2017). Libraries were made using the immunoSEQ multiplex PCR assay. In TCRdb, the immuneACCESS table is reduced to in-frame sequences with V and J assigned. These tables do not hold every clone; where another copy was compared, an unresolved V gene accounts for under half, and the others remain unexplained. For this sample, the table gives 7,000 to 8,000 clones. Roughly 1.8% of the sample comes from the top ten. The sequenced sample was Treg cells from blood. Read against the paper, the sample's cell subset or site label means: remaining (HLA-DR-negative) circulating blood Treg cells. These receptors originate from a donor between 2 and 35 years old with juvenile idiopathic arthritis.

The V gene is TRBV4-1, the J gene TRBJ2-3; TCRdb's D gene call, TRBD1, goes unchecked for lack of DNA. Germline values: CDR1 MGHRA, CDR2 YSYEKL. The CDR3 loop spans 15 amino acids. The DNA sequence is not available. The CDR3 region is CASSQDGQTTDTQYF.

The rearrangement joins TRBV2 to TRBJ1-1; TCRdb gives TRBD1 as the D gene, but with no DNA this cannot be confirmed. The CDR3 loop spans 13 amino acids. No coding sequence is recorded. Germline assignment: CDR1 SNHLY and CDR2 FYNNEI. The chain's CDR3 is CASSKRTATEAFF.

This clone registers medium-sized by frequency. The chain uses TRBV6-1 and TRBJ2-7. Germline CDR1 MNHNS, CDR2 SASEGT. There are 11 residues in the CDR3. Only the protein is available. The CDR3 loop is CASMTIYEQYF.

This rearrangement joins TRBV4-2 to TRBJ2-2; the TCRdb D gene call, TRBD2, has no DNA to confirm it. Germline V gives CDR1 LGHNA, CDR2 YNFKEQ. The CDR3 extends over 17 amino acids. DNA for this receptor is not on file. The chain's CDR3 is CASSQDPGGSVAGELFF.

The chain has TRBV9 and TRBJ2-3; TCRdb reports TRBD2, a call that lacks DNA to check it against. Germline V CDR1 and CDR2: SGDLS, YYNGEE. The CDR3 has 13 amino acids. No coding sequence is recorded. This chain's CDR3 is CASSVANLDTQYF.

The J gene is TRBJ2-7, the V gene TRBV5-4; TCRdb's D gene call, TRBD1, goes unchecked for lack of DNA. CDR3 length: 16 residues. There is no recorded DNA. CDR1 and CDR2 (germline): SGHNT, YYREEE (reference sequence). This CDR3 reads CASSLDFWTETYEQYF.

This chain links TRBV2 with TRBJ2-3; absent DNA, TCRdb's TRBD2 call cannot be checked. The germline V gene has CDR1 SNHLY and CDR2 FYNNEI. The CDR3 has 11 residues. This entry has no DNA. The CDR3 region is CAIRLTDTQYF.

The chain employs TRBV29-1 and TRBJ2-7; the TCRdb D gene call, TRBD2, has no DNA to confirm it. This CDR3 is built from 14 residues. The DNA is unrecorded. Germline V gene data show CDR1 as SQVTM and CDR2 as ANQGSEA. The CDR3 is CSVLSGGAGYEQYF.

The CDR3: CASSRRDTGTGELFF. The chain carries TRBV6-1 and TRBJ2-2; TCRdb designates TRBD2, a call that cannot be tested without DNA. The V gene's germline CDR1 is MNHNS and CDR2 SASEGT. This CDR3 spans 15 amino acids. The entry carries no DNA sequence.

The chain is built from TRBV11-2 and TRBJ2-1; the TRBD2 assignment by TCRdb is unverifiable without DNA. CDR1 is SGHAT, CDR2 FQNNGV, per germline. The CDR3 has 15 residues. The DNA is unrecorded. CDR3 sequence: CASSLSGSHYPGQFF.

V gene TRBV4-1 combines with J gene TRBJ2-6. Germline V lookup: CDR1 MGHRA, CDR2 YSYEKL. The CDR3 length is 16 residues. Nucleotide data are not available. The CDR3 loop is CASSQDRTPGANVLTF.

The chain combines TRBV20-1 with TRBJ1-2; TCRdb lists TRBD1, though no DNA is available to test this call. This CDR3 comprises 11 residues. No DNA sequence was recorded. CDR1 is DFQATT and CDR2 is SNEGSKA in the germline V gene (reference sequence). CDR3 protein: CSATGSYGYTF.

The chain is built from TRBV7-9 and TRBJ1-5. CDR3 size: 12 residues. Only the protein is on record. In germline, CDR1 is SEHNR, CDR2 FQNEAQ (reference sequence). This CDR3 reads CASSSGGAPQHF.

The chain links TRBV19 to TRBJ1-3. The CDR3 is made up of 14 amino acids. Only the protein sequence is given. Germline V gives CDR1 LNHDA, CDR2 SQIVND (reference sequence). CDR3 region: CASSIGQSGNTIYF.

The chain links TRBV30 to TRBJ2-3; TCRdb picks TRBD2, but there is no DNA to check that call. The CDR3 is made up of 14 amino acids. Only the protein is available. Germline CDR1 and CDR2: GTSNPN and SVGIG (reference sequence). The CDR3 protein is CAWSLGSSTDTQYF.

Here the CDR3 reads CRGGGTEAFF. The V call is TRBV20-1, the J call TRBJ1-1. This CDR3 spans 10 amino acids. Nucleotide data are not available. CDR1 is DFQATT and CDR2 is SNEGSKA in the germline V gene (reference sequence).

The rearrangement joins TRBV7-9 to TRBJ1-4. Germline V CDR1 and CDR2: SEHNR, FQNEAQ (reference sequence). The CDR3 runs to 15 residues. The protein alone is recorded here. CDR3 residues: CASSPEGGANEKLFF.

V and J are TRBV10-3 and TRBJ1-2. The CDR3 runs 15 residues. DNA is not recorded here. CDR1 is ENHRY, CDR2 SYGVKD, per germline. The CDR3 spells CATRGDLQLNYGYTF.

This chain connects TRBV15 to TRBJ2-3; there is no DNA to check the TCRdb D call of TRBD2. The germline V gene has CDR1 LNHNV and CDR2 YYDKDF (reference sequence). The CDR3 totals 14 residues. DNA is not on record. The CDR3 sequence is CATRGGSTADTQYF.

CDR3 protein: CASSIYNEQFF. J is TRBJ2-1 and V is TRBV7-2. The CDR3 length is 11 residues. The protein alone is recorded here. The V gene's germline CDR1 is SGHTA and CDR2 FQGNSA.